One and the same sample provided the 29 T cell receptor beta chains below, sequenced in a study of shared clonotypes between healthy human individuals. Libraries were prepared by immunoSEQ multiplex PCR; TCRdb keeps only in-frame clonotypes and omits some of them. Of about 2.3 million clones in the sample, just under 95% were seen once. Sequences were obtained from naive CD4+ T cells from PBMCs. Subset denoted: CD45RA+ positively selected. Every receptor here comes from a man younger than 35 in good health. Some clones in this sample may be carry-over from other donors' samples.

The chain recombines TRBV29-1 with TRBJ1-4; D remains unclear. This CDR3 region has 13 residues. The germline V and J ends were trimmed by 4 bases and 0 bases, with 6 bases remaining between them. The germline V gene has CDR1 SQVTM and CDR2 ANQGSEA. CDR3 sequence reads: CSVGRTTNEKLFF. The CDR3 nucleotides read TGCAGCGTTGGGCGGACAACTAATGAAAAACTGTTTTTT. Combining the CDR3 with reference TRBV29-1 and TRBJ1-4 gives the whole variable domain SAVISQKPSRDICQRGTSLTIQCQVDSQVTMMFWYRQQPGQSLTLIATANQGSEATYESGFVIDKFPISRPNLTFSTLTVSNMSPEDSSIYLCSVGRTTNEKLFFGSGTQLSVL.

The chain recombines TRBV14 with TRBJ1-2, with D perhaps TRBD1 (5 bases). This CDR3 is 12 amino acids long. CDR1 and CDR2 (germline): SGHDN, FVKESK. Trimming left V 9 bases short and J 5 bases short, with 13 bases between. The CDR3 bases are TGTGCCAGTGGATCAGGGAAGTATGGCTACACCTTC. Protein sequence: CASGSGKYGYTF.

The chain couples TRBV5-1 to TRBJ2-5; a weak D match, TRBD1 (6 bases). Germline V lookup: CDR1 SGHRS, CDR2 YFSETQ. The CDR3 totals 14 residues. V was trimmed by 4 bases and J by 1 base, leaving 11 bases between them. The CDR3 spells CASSAQGTQETQYF. DNA of the CDR3: TGCGCCAGCAGCGCCCAGGGGACCCAAGAGACCCAGTACTTC.

This chain joins TRBV5-4 and TRBJ2-3; possible D gene TRBD2, 7 bases. The CDR3 consists of 17 residues. Trimming took off 2 bases at V and 1 base at J, with 17 bases between the two ends. Germline V gene sequence: CDR1 SGHNT, CDR2 YYREEE (reference sequence). The CDR3 loop is CASSFLGGGLGTDTQYF. CDR3 nucleotides: TGTGCCAGCAGCTTCCTAGGGGGGGGCTTGGGCACAGATACGCAGTATTTT.

The rearrangement uses TRBV18 and TRBJ1-1; D is perhaps TRBD1 (5 bases). Trimming took 3 bases from V and 6 from J, leaving 20 bases between them. Germline V gene sequence: CDR1 KGHSH, CDR2 LQKENI. There are 16 residues in the CDR3. In DNA, the CDR3 is TGTGCCAGCTCACCTTCCCGGACATCCCCTACCCCTGAAGCTTTCTTT. Translated, it gives CASSPSRTSPTPEAFF.

The chain is built from TRBV2 and TRBJ2-6, with D tentatively TRBD2 (5 bases). The CDR3 loop spans 17 amino acids. Trimming took 8 bases from V and 1 from J, leaving 18 bases between them. Germline lookup yields CDR1 SNHLY and CDR2 FYNNEI. This CDR3 reads CASLYGITTSGANVLTF. The CDR3 bases are TGTGCCAGCTTATACGGGATTACCACATCTGGGGCCAACGTCCTGACTTTC.

Concerning this clone: Other DNA sequences of this sample code for an identical CDR3. The chain is built from TRBV10-3 and TRBJ2-7; 7 bases line up with TRBD1. From germline, CDR1 is ENHRY and CDR2 SYGVKD. The J segment lost 2 bases and the V segment lost 6 bases, leaving 1 base of the junction unmatched. The CDR3 has 12 amino acids. CDR3 DNA: TGTGCCATCAGGGGACAGACCTACGAGCAGTACTTC. It translates to CAIRGQTYEQYF.

The rearrangement links TRBV6-5 to TRBJ2-5; perhaps TRBD2 as D (6 bases). This CDR3 comprises 14 residues. V dropped 6 bases and J dropped 5 bases, with 16 bases sitting between them. CDR1 is MNHEY and CDR2 is SVGAGI in the germline V gene. CDR3 nucleotide sequence: TGTGCCAGCAGCTCAGGAGGGATGACGGAGACCCAGTACTTC. Translating it yields CASSSGGMTETQYF.

The chain carries TRBV5-1 and TRBJ2-1; TRBD2 aligns across 11 bases. CDR3 size: 15 residues. Germline V CDR1 and CDR2: SGHRS, YFSETQ. Germline trimming cut 7 bases from V and 7 bases from J; bases unmatched to any gene: 10. The CDR3 protein is CASSALIAGGNEQFF. CDR3 nucleotides: TGCGCCAGCTCAGCCTTAATAGCGGGAGGGAATGAGCAGTTCTTC.

The chain recombines TRBV5-1 with TRBJ2-5; 7 positions match TRBD2. Per germline, CDR1 SGHRS and CDR2 YFSETQ. CDR3 length: 15 residues. Unmatched junction bases numbered 11, after V lost 0 bases and J lost 9 bases. Here the CDR3 DNA reads TGCGCCAGCAGCTTGGGTGTAGCGGAGCGGGAAGCCCAGTACTTC. Translating it yields CASSLGVAEREAQYF.

The V and J genes are TRBV5-1 and TRBJ1-4; TRBD1 matches 7 bases. Germline CDR1 SGHRS, CDR2 YFSETQ. CDR3 size: 16 residues. J lost 2 bases, V lost 4 bases, and 8 bases had no gene match. CDR3 coding DNA: TGCGCCAGCAGCGTAACAGGGGCTTCCACTAATGAAAAACTGTTTTTT. Protein sequence: CASSVTGASTNEKLFF.

J is TRBJ2-7 and V is TRBV6-1; D unresolved. This CDR3 has 12 amino acids. Trimming stripped 1 base from V and 6 bases from J, with 7 bases between. Per the germline V gene, CDR1 is MNHNS and CDR2 is SASEGT. The DNA for the CDR3 is TGTGCCAGCAGTGAAGTGGTAGGCGAGCAGTACTTC. Translated, it gives CASSEVVGEQYF.

The chain combines TRBV5-6 with TRBJ2-7; either TRBD1 or TRBD2 may fit D (5 bases each). The CDR3 is 12 amino acids. Germline CDR1 reads SGHDT; CDR2 reads YYEEEE. Trimming removed 1 base from V and 7 bases from J, with 9 bases in between. CDR3 sequence reads: CASSLSGREQYF. The CDR3 DNA sequence: TGTGCCAGCAGCTTGTCGGGGCGTGAGCAGTACTTC.

This chain uses TRBV27 with TRBJ2-4; D remains unclear. The CDR3 consists of 17 residues. The germline gives CDR1 MNHEY, CDR2 SMNVEV (reference sequence). Trimming stripped 3 bases from V and 7 bases from J, with 22 bases between. For the CDR3, the DNA is TGTGCCAGCAGTTTTTATGCCCTCGGGCCCAGAGACAACATTCAGTACTTC. Encoded protein: CASSFYALGPRDNIQYF.

V usage is TRBV7-9 and J usage is TRBJ1-1; TRBD1 is a possible D gene (6 bases). The germline V and J ends were trimmed by 2 bases and 4 bases, with 14 bases remaining between them. CDR1 and CDR2 (germline): SEHNR, FQNEAQ (reference sequence). The CDR3 is made up of 15 amino acids. CDR3 in DNA: TGTGCCAGCAGCTTAATGGGGGCGCGGGGCACTGAAGCTTTCTTT. It is translated as CASSLMGARGTEAFF.

Turning to this clone: The sample has other DNA sequences that encode this CDR3 too. This chain joins TRBV7-2 and TRBJ1-1; possible D gene TRBD1, 5 bases. The CDR3 has 13 amino acids. Per germline, CDR1 SGHTA and CDR2 FQGNSA. Deletions cut 5 bases from V and 1 base from J, with 8 bases between. CDR3 region: CASSRTGNTEAFF. DNA for the CDR3: TGTGCCAGCAGCCGTACAGGGAACACTGAAGCTTTCTTT.

The CDR3 reads CASSSGLASEQYF. Here the CDR3 DNA reads TGCGCCAGCAGTTCCGGACTAGCCTCCGAGCAGTACTTC. The chain is built from TRBV5-1 and TRBJ2-7, with 8 bases lining up with TRBD2. The CDR3 extends over 13 amino acids. Per the germline V gene, CDR1 is SGHRS and CDR2 is YFSETQ. V shed 5 bases, J shed 6 bases, and the junction held 7 bases outside the gene matches.

The J gene is TRBJ2-1, the V gene TRBV9, with 12 bases that match TRBD2. With V trimmed by 0 bases and J by 9 bases, 4 bases remained unmatched. Germline V gene sequence: CDR1 SGDLS, CDR2 YYNGEE. The length of the CDR3 is 15 residues. CDR3 nucleotide sequence: TGTGCCAGCAGCGTAGAGGCTAGCGGGAGGGGTGAGCAGTTCTTC. The encoded protein is CASSVEASGRGEQFF.

The V and J genes are TRBV5-5 and TRBJ2-7; D perhaps matches TRBD1 (5 bases). The germline gives CDR1 SGHKS, CDR2 YYEKEE (reference sequence). The CDR3 is made up of 15 amino acids. Trimming pared 0 bases from V and 2 bases from J, leaving 12 bases between. The CDR3 here is CASSLAVGAPYEQYF. The CDR3 DNA reads TGTGCCAGCAGCTTGGCCGTTGGGGCCCCCTACGAGCAGTACTTC.

This clone has more than one count but fewer than ten. The V and J genes are TRBV7-3 and TRBJ1-4; D is uncertain. The CDR3 has 12 amino acids. Germline loops: CDR1 SGHTA, CDR2 FQGTGA. The V end lost 5 bases, the J end lost 8 bases, and 9 bases lay between the germline ends. CDR3 in amino acids: CASSPDGEKLFF. The CDR3, as DNA: TGTGCCAGCAGCCCCGATGGGGAAAAACTGTTTTTT.

This chain uses TRBV5-1 with TRBJ2-2; D is unclear. The germline V and J ends were trimmed by 3 bases and 0 bases, with 12 bases remaining between them. Germline values: CDR1 SGHRS, CDR2 YFSETQ. This CDR3 has 16 amino acids. The CDR3 region has the DNA TGCGCCAGCAGCTACATGACGGCGTCGAACACCGGGGAGCTGTTTTTT. This sequence encodes CASSYMTASNTGELFF.

The chain combines TRBV2 with TRBJ2-5; 10 bases agree with TRBD2. CDR3 length: 16 amino acids. J gave up 5 bases and V 3 bases, and 9 bases lay outside the gene matches. The germline V gene encodes CDR1 SNHLY and CDR2 FYNNEI. CDR3 sequence reads: CASSEGSGRARETQYF. CDR3 nucleotides: TGTGCCAGCAGTGAGGGGAGCGGGAGGGCCAGGGAGACCCAGTACTTC. The variable domain in full, completed from reference TRBV2 and TRBJ2-5, reads EPEVTQTPSHQVTQMGQEVILRCVPISNHLYFYWYRQILGQKVEFLVSFYNNEISEKSEIFDDQFSVERPDGSNFTLKIRSTKLEDSAMYFCASSEGSGRARETQYFGPGTRLLVL.

V and J are TRBV28 and TRBJ1-2; no definite D call. This CDR3 has 15 residues. The germline V gene encodes CDR1 MDHEN and CDR2 SYDVKM. V was clipped by 1 base and J by 7 bases, with 16 bases between them. Here the CDR3 reads CASSLFRRFSFGYTF. Here the CDR3 DNA reads TGTGCCAGCAGTTTATTCCGTCGGTTCTCCTTTGGCTACACCTTC.

The chain is built from TRBV2 and TRBJ1-1; perhaps TRBD1 as D (5 bases). V was shortened by 5 bases and J by 1 base, with 11 bases between the two germline ends. The germline V gene encodes CDR1 SNHLY and CDR2 FYNNEI. The CDR3 totals 14 residues. In nucleotides, the CDR3 is TGTGCCAGCAGTAAGACAGAGACGAACACTGAAGCTTTCTTT. Translation: CASSKTETNTEAFF. Full variable domain (outside the CDR3, taken from reference TRBV2 and TRBJ1-1): EPEVTQTPSHQVTQMGQEVILRCVPISNHLYFYWYRQILGQKVEFLVSFYNNEISEKSEIFDDQFSVERPDGSNFTLKIRSTKLEDSAMYFCASSKTETNTEAFFGQGTRLTVV.

This chain connects TRBV11-2 to TRBJ2-6; D remains unclear. Germline lookup yields CDR1 SGHAT and CDR2 FQNNGV. The ends were cut back, 7 bases at V and 0 bases at J, with 19 bases in the middle. This CDR3 spans 18 amino acids. The CDR3 is CASTMLSRFYSGANVLTF. The CDR3 DNA reads TGTGCCAGCACCATGCTGAGCCGCTTCTACTCTGGGGCCAACGTCCTGACTTTC.

For this clone: The same CDR3 also results from other DNA sequences found in this sample. The chain employs TRBV28 and TRBJ1-4; 7 bases match TRBD1. This CDR3 has 14 residues. Losses at the gene ends were 4 bases for V and 8 bases for J; bases not matched to a gene: 7. CDR1 MDHEN and CDR2 SYDVKM come from the germline V gene. CDR3 region: CASSSGAGGEKLFF. The DNA of the CDR3 is TGTGCCAGCAGTTCAGGCGCAGGGGGGGAAAAACTGTTTTTT.

The V call is TRBV7-9, the J call TRBJ2-7; 8 bases align to TRBD1. The CDR3 contains 19 residues. Trimming cost V 3 bases and J 0 bases; bases outside gene matches: 16. Germline V lookup: CDR1 SEHNR, CDR2 FQNEAQ (reference sequence). In DNA, the CDR3 is TGTGCCAGCAGCTTTGGCTTGGGGAAATGGGGACAGGTCTCCTACGAGCAGTACTTC. Its protein product is CASSFGLGKWGQVSYEQYF.

The chain recombines TRBV6-1 with TRBJ2-4, with D possibly being TRBD1 (6 bases). The CDR3 covers 12 residues. Trimming removed 8 bases from V and 3 bases from J, with 8 bases in between. CDR1 is MNHNS and CDR2 is SASEGT in the germline V gene. The CDR3 DNA follows: TGTGCCAGCCGGACAGACAAAAACATTCAGTACTTC. Amino acids: CASRTDKNIQYF.

CDR3 loop: CASSLPGRLNNEQFF. DNA for the CDR3: TGTGCCAGCAGCTTGCCGGGTAGGCTAAACAATGAGCAGTTCTTC. The chain is built from TRBV5-4 and TRBJ2-1; no clear D. CDR1 and CDR2 from the germline V gene are SGHNT and YYREEE (reference sequence). The CDR3 consists of 15 residues. The V gene lost 1 base and the J gene lost 5 bases, with 13 bases spanning the gap.